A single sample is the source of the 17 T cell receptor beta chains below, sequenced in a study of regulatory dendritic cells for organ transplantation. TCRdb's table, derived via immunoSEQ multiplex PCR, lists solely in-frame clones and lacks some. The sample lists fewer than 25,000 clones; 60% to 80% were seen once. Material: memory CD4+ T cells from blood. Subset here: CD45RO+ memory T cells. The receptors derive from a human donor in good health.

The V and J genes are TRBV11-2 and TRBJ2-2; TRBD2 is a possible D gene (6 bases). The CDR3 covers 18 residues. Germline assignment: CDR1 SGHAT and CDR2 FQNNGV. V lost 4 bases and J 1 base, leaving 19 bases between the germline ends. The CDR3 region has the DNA TGTGCCAGCAGCTCCCCAACCCGGGGGTACCTGAACACCGGGGAGCTGTTTTTT. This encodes CASSSPTRGYLNTGELFF.

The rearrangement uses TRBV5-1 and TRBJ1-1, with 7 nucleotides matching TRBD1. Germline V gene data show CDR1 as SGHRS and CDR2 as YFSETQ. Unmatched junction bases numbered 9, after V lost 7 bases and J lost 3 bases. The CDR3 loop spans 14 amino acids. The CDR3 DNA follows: TGCGCCAGCCGGGTAGGACAGGCCGACACTGAAGCTTTCTTT. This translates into CASRVGQADTEAFF.

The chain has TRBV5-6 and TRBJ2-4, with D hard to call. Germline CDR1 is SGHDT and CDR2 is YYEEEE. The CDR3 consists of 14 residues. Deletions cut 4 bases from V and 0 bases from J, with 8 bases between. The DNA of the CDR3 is TGTGCCAGCAGCGGTACAGTAGCCAAAAACATTCAGTACTTC. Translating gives CASSGTVAKNIQYF.

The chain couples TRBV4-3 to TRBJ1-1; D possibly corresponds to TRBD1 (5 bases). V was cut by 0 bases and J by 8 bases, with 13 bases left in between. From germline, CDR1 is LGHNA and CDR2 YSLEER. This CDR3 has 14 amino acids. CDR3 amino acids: CASSQDPRVGEAFF. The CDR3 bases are TGCGCCAGCAGCCAAGATCCCAGGGTGGGGGAAGCTTTCTTT.

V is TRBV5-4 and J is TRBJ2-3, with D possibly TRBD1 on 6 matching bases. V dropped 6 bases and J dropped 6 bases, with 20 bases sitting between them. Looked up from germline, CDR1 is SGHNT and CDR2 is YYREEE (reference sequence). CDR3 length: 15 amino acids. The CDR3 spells CASTYWGQGKDTQYF. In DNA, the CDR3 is TGTGCCAGCACCTACTGGGGGCAGGGGAAGGATACGCAGTATTTT.

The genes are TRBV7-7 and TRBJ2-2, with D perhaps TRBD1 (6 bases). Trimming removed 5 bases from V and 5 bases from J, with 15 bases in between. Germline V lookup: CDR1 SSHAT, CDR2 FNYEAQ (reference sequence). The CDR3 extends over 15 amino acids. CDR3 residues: CASSPRTAETGELFF. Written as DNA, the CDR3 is TGTGCCAGCAGCCCCAGGACAGCAGAGACCGGGGAGCTGTTTTTT.

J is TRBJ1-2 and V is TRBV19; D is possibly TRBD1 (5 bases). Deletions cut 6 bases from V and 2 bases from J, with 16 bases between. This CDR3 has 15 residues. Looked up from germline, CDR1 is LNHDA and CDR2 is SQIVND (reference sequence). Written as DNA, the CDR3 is TGTGCCAGTAGACAAGACAGCAGATACAACTATGGCTACACCTTC. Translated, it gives CASRQDSRYNYGYTF.

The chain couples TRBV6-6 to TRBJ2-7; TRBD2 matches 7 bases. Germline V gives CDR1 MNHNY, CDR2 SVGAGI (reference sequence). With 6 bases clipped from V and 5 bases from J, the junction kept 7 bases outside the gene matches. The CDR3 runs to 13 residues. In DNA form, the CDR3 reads TGTGCCAGCAGCTCAACTGCGGGGGACGAGCAGTACTTC. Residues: CASSSTAGDEQYF.

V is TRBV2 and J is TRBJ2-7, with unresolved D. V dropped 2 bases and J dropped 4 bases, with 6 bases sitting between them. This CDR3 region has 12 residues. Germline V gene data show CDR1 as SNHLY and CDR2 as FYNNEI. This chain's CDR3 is CASSEMAYEQYF. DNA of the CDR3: TGTGCCAGCAGTGAAATGGCATACGAGCAGTACTTC.

CDR3 region: CASSIAATGGYGYTF. CDR3 bases: TGTGCCAGTAGTATAGCCGCGACAGGGGGCTATGGCTACACCTTC. This chain uses TRBV19 with TRBJ1-2; 9 nucleotides match TRBD1. The germline gives CDR1 LNHDA, CDR2 SQIVND (reference sequence). V was clipped by 1 base and J by 4 bases; unmatched bases: 4. This CDR3 region has 15 residues.

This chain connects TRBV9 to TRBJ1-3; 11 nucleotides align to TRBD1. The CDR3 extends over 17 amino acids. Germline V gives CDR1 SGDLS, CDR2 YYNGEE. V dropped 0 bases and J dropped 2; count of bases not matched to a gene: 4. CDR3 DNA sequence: TGTGCCAGCAGCGTAGGTGGACAGGGGGCCACTGGAAACACCATATATTTT. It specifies CASSVGGQGATGNTIYF.

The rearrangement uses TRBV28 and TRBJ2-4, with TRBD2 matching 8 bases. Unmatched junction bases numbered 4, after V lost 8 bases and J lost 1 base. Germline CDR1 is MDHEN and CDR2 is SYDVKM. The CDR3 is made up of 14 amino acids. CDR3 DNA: TGTGCCAGCCGGGGGGGAGGGGCCAAAAACATTCAGTACTTC. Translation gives CASRGGGAKNIQYF. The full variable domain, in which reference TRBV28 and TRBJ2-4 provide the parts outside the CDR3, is DVKVTQSSRYLVKRTGEKVFLECVQDMDHENMFWYRQDPGLGLRLIYFSYDVKMKEKGDIPEGYSVSREKKERFSLILESASTNQTSMYLCASRGGGAKNIQYFGAGTRLSVL.

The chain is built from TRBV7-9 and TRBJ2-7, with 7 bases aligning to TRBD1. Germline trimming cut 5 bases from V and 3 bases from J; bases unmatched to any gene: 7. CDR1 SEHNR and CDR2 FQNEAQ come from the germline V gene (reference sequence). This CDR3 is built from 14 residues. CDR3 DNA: TGTGCCAGCAGCCAACGACAGGGTCTCTACGAGCAGTACTTC. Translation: CASSQRQGLYEQYF.

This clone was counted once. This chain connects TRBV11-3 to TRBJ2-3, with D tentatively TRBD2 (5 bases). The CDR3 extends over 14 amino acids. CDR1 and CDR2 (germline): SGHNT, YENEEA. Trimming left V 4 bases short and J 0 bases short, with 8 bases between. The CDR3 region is CASSSTISTDTQYF. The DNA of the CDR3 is TGTGCCAGCAGCTCGACTATTAGCACAGATACGCAGTATTTT.

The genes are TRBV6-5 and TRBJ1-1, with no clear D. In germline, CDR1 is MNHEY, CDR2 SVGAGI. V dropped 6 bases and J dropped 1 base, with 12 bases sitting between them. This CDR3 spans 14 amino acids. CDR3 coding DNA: TGTGCCAGCAGGACAACGTGGAAGAACACTGAAGCTTTCTTT. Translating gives CASRTTWKNTEAFF.

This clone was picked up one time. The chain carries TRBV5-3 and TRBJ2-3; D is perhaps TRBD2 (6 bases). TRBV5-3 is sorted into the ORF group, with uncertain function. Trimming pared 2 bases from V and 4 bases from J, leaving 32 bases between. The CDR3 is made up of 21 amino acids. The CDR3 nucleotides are TGTGCCAGAAGCTTTGTGGGAGGCACCGGGACCGACGGTTGGTTACCAGATACGCAGTATTTT. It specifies CARSFVGGTGTDGWLPDTQYF.

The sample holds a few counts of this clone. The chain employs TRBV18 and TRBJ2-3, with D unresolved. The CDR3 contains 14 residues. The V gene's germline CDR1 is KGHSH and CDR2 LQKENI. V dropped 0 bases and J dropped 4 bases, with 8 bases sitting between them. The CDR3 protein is CASSPPQRADTQYF. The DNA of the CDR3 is TGTGCCAGCTCACCACCCCAGCGCGCAGATACGCAGTATTTT.